This T cell receptor beta chain was captured in a study of response to subunit inactivated influenza vaccine. A few counts support this clonotype. The CDR3 totals 14 residues. Trimming took 8 bases from V and 3 from J; bases not matched to a gene: 4. Germline lookup yields CDR1 SNHLY and CDR2 FYNNEI. TCRdb reprocessed the RT-PCR reads with MiXCR, giving one entry per CDR3 protein. Found here are 500,000 to 600,000 distinct CDR3 sequences, about 10% of them singletons; the top ten hold more than 9.5%. These sequences were also reported in another study, on T cells expressing NK-cell markers. This second study says: Libraries used 5'RACE template switching adding universal primer site and UMIs. Repertoire data for TCR beta were derived from sorted T cells (CD3+CD56+NKG2C+, CD3+CD56+NKG2C- and CD3+CD56-NKG2C+). Of eight sequenced donors, seven were HCMV-seropositive and one HCMV-seronegative. Dominant NKG2C+ clonotypes made up roughly 1.0-8% of CD8+ T cells in several donors.

The chain recombines TRBV2 with TRBJ2-5; 12 positions agree with TRBD2. This sample comprised PBMCs from blood, obtained on the day of vaccination. The receptor was derived from a man aged 45-60 years who received an inactivated influenza vaccine. The CDR3: CASGRLAGEETQYF. CDR3 nucleotides: TGTGCCAGCGGAAGACTAGCGGGAGAAGAGACCCAGTACTTC.